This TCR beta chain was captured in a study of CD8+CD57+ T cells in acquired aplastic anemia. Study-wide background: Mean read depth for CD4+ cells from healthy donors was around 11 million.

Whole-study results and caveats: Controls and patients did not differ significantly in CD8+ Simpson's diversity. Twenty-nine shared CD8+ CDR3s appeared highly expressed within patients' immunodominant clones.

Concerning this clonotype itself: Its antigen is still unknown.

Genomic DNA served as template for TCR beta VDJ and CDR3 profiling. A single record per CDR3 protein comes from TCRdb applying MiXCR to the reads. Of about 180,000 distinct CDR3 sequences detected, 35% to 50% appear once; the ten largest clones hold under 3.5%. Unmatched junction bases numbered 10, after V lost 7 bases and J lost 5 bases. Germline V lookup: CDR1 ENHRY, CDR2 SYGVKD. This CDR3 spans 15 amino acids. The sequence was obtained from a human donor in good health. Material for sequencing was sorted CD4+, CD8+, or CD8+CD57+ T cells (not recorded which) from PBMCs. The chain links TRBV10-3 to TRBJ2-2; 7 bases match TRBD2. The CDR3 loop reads CAINGASGRTGELFF. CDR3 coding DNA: TGTGCCATCAACGGTGCTAGCGGACGTACCGGGGAGCTGTTTTTT.